A selection of T cell receptor beta chains follows, all from one sample in a study of Ad26.COV2.S vaccination and SARS-CoV-2 variants. Only in-frame clones appear in the TCRdb table, and some are missing; sequencing was by immunoSEQ multiplex PCR. The sample carries 400,000 to 450,000 clones, approximately 90% recorded once. The specimen was peripheral blood, collected in a trial of Ad26.COV2.S vaccine versus placebo. The receptors shown here come from a person aged 18-65 years who received the Ad26.COV2.S COVID-19 vaccine or a placebo. The CDR3 runs from the conserved cysteine through the conserved F or W. D genes are given only for firm matches. Clone size, where shown, is once, few, many, or a class for clones that have expanded.

d_call	cdr3_length	v_call	clone_size	j_call	cdr3_nt	cdr3_aa
TRBD2	15	TRBV3-1/TRBV3-2	-	TRBJ2-1	TGTGCCAGCAGAGGAGTAGCGGGGGTATACAATGAGCAGTTCTTC	CASRGVAGVYNEQFF
TRBD2	15	TRBV4-3	-	TRBJ2-2	TGCGCCAGCAGTCATAGGGCGGGGGAGTCTAGGGAGCTGTTTTTT	CASSHRAGESRELFF
-	12	TRBV28	-	TRBJ2-1	TGTGCCAGCGGACAGACCTACAATGAGCAGTTCTTC	CASGQTYNEQFF
-	14	TRBV11-2	-	TRBJ2-2	TGTGCCAGCAGCGATGCCGGGGTGCGGGGGGAGCTGTTTTTT	CASSDAGVRGELFF
-	13	TRBV28	-	TRBJ1-1	TGTGCCAGCAGCCCGGTGGCGGCAGGGGAGCCTTTCTTT	CASSPVAAGEPFF
-	15	TRBV25-1	-	TRBJ2-1	TGTGCCAGCAGTGAATTGTACCTTACCTACAATGAGCAGTTCTTC	CASSELYLTYNEQFF
-	12	TRBV6-1	-	TRBJ1-2	TGTGCCAGCAGTGAACCTATCTATGGCTACACCTTC	CASSEPIYGYTF
-	18	TRBV4-3	-	TRBJ2-6	TGCGCCAGCAGCCAAGATATTTGGACAGTCTCTGGGGCCAACGTCCTGACTTTC	CASSQDIWTVSGANVLTF
TRBD1	15	TRBV5-1	-	TRBJ1-3	TGCGCCAGCAGCTCGGACAGGACACATGGAAACACCATATATTTT	CASSSDRTHGNTIYF
TRBD2	15	TRBV4-1	few	TRBJ2-7	TGCGCCAGCAGCCTCGGGACTAGCGGGTTTTACGAGCAGTACTTC	CASSLGTSGFYEQYF
TRBD2	16	TRBV7-2	-	TRBJ2-3	TGTGCCAGCAGCTTAGTTGGGGGGGGGATCACAGATACGCAGTATTTT	CASSLVGGGITDTQYF
-	15	TRBV5-1	-	TRBJ2-2	TGCGCCAGCAGCTTGGTAGGAGCGAACACCGGGGAGCTGTTTTTT	CASSLVGANTGELFF
-	17	TRBV5-4	-	TRBJ2-7	TGTGCCAGCAGTCAGAAACCCGGGACGGGGTTGTCGGGCGAGCAGTACTTC	CASSQKPGTGLSGEQYF
-	15	TRBV27	-	TRBJ1-2	TGTGCCAGCAGTTTATCGAGCGGGTTCATCGGTGGCTACACCTTC	CASSLSSGFIGGYTF
TRBD1	16	TRBV15	-	TRBJ2-1	TGTGCCACCAGCAGTTGGACAGGCTCTTCCTACAATGAGCAGTTCTTC	CATSSWTGSSYNEQFF
TRBD2	14	TRBV29-1	-	TRBJ2-3	TGCAGCGTTCTAGCGGGGGGGCCGTCAGATACGCAGTATTTT	CSVLAGGPSDTQYF
-	14	TRBV7-2	-	TRBJ1-6	TGTGCCAGCAGCTTAGGCAGACAAGGCTCACCCCTCCACTTT	CASSLGRQGSPLHF
TRBD1	14	TRBV5-1	-	TRBJ2-7	TGCGCCAGCAGCTTAGGGGGCAGCTCCTACGAGCAGTACTTC	CASSLGGSSYEQYF
-	14	TRBV6-5	-	TRBJ1-2	TGTGCCAGCAGTCTATCAAGACGGACCTATGGCTACACCTTC	CASSLSRRTYGYTF
-	17	TRBV29-1	-	TRBJ2-4	TGCAGCGTTGAAGTACTAGCCAGTGAGCTAGCCAAAAACATTCAGTACTTC	CSVEVLASELAKNIQYF
-	15	TRBV5-4	-	TRBJ1-4	TGTGCCAGCAGGCGTGCTGGGGGCAGGAGGGAAAAACTGTTTTTT	CASRRAGGRREKLFF
TRBD1	17	TRBV11-2	-	TRBJ1-4	TGTGCCAGCAGCAAACATAGGACAGGGGTCACTAATGAAAAACTGTTTTTT	CASSKHRTGVTNEKLFF
-	12	TRBV6-2/TRBV6-3	once	TRBJ1-2	TGTGCCAGCAGTTCGGACAGCTATGGCTACACCTTC	CASSSDSYGYTF
TRBD1	16	TRBV4-1	-	TRBJ2-5	TGCGCCAGCAGCCAACAGGGGGCGCCCAGCCAAGAGACCCAGTACTTC	CASSQQGAPSQETQYF